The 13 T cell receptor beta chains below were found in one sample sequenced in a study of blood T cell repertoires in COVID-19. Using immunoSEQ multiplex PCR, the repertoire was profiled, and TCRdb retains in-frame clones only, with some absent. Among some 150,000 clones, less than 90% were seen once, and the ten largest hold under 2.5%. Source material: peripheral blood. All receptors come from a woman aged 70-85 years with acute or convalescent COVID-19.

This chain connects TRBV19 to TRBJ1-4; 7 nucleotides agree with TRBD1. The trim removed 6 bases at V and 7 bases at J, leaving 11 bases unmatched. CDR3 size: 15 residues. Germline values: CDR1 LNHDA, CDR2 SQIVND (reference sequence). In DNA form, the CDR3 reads TGTGCCAGTAGCCCCGCGGACAGGACCCTTGAAAAACTGTTTTTT. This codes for CASSPADRTLEKLFF.

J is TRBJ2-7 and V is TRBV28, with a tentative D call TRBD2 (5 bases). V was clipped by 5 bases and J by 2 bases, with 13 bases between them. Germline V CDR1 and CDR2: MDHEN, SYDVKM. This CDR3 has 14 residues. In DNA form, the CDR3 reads TGTGCCAGCAGTCCCGCCGGGGTAACCTACGAGCAGTACGTC. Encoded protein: CASSPAGVTYEQYV.

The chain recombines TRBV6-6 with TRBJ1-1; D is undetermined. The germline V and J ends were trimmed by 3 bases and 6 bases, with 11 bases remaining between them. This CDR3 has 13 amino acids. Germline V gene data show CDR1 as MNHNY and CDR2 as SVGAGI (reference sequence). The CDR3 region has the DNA TGTGCCAGCAGTTATTCTTTTGCGGCTGAAGCTTTCTTT. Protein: CASSYSFAAEAFF.

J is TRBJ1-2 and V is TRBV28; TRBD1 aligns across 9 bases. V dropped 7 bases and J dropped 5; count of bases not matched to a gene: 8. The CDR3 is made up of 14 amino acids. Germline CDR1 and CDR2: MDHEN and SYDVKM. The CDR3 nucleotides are TGTGCCAGCACGAACAGGGGGCGCACGTATGGCTACACCTTC. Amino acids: CASTNRGRTYGYTF.

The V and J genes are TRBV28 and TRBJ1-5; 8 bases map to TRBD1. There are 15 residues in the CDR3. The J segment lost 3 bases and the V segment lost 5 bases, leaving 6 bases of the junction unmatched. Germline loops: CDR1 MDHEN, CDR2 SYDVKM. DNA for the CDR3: TGTGCCAGCAGTCTACCGACAGGGGACAATCAGCCCCAGCATTTT. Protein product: CASSLPTGDNQPQHF.

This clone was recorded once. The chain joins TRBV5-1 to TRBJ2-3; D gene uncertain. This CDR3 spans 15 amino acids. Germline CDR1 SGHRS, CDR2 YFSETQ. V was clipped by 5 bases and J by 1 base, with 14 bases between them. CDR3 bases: TGCGCCAGCAGTGCAGGTAGAGTGGGCACAGATACGCAGTATTTT. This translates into CASSAGRVGTDTQYF.

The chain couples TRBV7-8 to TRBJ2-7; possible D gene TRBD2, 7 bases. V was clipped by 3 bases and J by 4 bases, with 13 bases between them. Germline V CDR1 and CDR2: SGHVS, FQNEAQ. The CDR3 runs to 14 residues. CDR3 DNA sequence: TGTGCCAGCAGCTTGGAACGGGGGGCGTACGAGCAGTACTTC. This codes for CASSLERGAYEQYF. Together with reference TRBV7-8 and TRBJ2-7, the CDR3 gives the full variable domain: GAGVSQSPRYKVAKRGQDVALRCDPISGHVSLFWYQQALGQGPEFLTYFQNEAQLDKSGLPSDRFFAERPEGSVSTLKIQRTQQEDSAVYLCASSLERGAYEQYFGPGTRLTVT.

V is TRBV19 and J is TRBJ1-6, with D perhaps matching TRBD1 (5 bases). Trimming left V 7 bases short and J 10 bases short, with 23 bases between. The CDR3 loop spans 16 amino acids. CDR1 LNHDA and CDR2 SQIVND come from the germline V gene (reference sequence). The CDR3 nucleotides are TGTGCCAGTACTGATTTGGGGGGGTCTCTTGGCTCACCCCTCCACTTT. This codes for CASTDLGGSLGSPLHF.

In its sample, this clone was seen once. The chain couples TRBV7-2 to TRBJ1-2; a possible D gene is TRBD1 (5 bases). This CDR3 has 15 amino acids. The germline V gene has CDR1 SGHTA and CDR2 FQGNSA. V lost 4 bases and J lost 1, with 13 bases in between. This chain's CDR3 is CASSSTGGSNYGYTF. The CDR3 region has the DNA TGTGCCAGCAGCTCAACGGGGGGAAGTAACTATGGCTACACCTTC.

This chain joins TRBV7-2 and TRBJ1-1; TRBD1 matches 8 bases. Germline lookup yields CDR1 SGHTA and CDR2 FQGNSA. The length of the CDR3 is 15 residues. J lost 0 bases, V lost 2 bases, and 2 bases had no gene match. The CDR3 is CASSLQGAMNTEAFF. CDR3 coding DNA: TGTGCCAGCAGCTTACAGGGGGCGATGAACACTGAAGCTTTCTTT.

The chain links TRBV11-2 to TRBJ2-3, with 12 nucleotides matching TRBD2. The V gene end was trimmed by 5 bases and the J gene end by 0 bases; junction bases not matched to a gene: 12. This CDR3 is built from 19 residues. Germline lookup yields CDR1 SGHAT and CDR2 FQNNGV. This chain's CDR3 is CASSPWGLAGGQSTDTQYF. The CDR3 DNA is TGTGCCAGCAGCCCCTGGGGGCTAGCGGGGGGGCAGAGCACAGATACGCAGTATTTT. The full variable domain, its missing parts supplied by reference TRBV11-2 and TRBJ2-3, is EAGVAQSPRYKIIEKRQSVAFWCNPISGHATLYWYQQILGQGPKLLIQFQNNGVVDDSQLPKDRFSAERLKGVDSTLKIQPAKLEDSAVYLCASSPWGLAGGQSTDTQYFGPGTRLTVL.

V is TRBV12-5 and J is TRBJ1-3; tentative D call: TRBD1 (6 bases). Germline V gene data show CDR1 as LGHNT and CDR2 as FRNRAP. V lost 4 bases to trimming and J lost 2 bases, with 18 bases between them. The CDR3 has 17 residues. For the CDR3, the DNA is TGTGCTAGTGGTTCAATACAGGGATCGTACGCTGGAAACACCATATATTTT. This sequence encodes CASGSIQGSYAGNTIYF.

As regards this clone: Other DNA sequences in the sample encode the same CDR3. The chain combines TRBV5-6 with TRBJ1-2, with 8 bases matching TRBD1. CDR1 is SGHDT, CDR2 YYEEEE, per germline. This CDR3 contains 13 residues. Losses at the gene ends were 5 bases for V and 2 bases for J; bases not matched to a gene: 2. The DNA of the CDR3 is TGTGCCAGCAGGGACAGGGTCAACTATGGCTACACCTTC. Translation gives CASRDRVNYGYTF. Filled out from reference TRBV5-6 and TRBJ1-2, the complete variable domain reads DAGVTQSPTHLIKTRGQQVTLRCSPKSGHDTVSWYQQALGQGPQFIFQYYEEEERQRGNFPDRFSGHQFPNYSSELNVNALLLGDSALYLCASRDRVNYGYTFGSGTRLTVV.